The 30 T cell receptor beta chains below all came from one sample that was sequenced in a study of siplizumab effects on memory and regulatory T cells. Sequenced by immunoSEQ multiplex PCR; TCRdb stores in-frame clones only, minus some. The sample carries roughly 100,000 clones, about 93% recorded once. The sequenced sample was non-Treg CD4+ T cells sorted from blood. The receptors were gathered from a human donor in good health.

The CDR3 sequence: CSARDEGLFF. In DNA form, the CDR3 reads TGCAGTGCTAGAGATGAAGGACTGTTTTTT. The chain carries TRBV20-1 and TRBJ1-4; no clear D gene. The V end lost 0 bases, the J end lost 13 bases, and 6 bases lay between the germline ends. CDR1 DFQATT and CDR2 SNEGSKA come from the germline V gene (reference sequence). This CDR3 is built from 10 residues.

This clone was recorded once. J is TRBJ2-1 and V is TRBV7-3; unclear D gene. From germline, CDR1 is SGHTA and CDR2 FQGTGA. V lost 6 bases to trimming and J lost 4 bases, with 7 bases between them. This CDR3 is 12 amino acids long. Written as DNA, the CDR3 is TGTGCCAGCAGACCAATGTACAATGAGCAGTTCTTC. Its protein is CASRPMYNEQFF. The full variable domain, completed using reference TRBV7-3 and TRBJ2-1, is GAGVSQTPSNKVTEKGKYVELRCDPISGHTALYWYRQSLGQGPEFLIYFQGTGAADDSGLPNDRFFAVRPEGSVSTLKIQRTERGDSAVYLCASRPMYNEQFFGPGTRLTVL.

In its sample, this clone was seen once. This chain uses TRBV9 with TRBJ1-4; possibly TRBD1 for D (6 bases). Germline CDR1 SGDLS, CDR2 YYNGEE. Trimming took off 0 bases at V and 10 bases at J, with 19 bases between the two ends. This CDR3 has 16 residues. DNA of the CDR3: TGTGCCAGCAGCGTAGCTATTGGGCAGGGGAGGGGAAAACTGTTTTTT. Amino acid sequence: CASSVAIGQGRGKLFF.

The chain uses TRBV5-6 and TRBJ2-4; 9 bases line up with TRBD1. The J segment lost 6 bases and the V segment lost 4 bases, leaving 8 bases of the junction unmatched. The CDR3 is 15 residues long. Germline values: CDR1 SGHDT, CDR2 YYEEEE. The CDR3 bases are TGTGCCAGCAGCCGTACAGGGGGCGGAGGAAACATTCAGTACTTC. It encodes CASSRTGGGGNIQYF.

In DNA form, the CDR3 reads TGTGCCAGTAGTCCCGGGGCGAGCGGCTACACCTTC. Residues: CASSPGASGYTF. The chain uses TRBV19 and TRBJ1-2, with D possibly TRBD1 on 5 matching bases. Per germline, CDR1 LNHDA and CDR2 SQIVND (reference sequence). Between the trimmed V and J ends, which lost 5 bases and 8 bases, there was a span of 12 bases. The CDR3 covers 12 residues.

The table lists this clone with a count of one. The chain carries TRBV18 and TRBJ1-4, with TRBD1 matching over 10 bases. Trimming took 6 bases from V and 6 from J; bases not matched to a gene: 4. The CDR3 runs to 14 residues. Germline values: CDR1 KGHSH, CDR2 LQKENI. In nucleotides, the CDR3 is TGTGCCAGCTCGCCGGGACAGGGGCATGAAAAACTGTTTTTT. This gives the protein CASSPGQGHEKLFF.

This clone came up once. This sequence joins TRBV5-5 and TRBJ1-2; D uncertain. Germline CDR1 SGHKS, CDR2 YYEKEE (reference sequence). The germline V and J ends were trimmed by 5 bases and 2 bases, with 7 bases remaining between them. The CDR3 consists of 12 residues. The CDR3 nucleotides are TGTGCCAGCAGTCGCCTAAACTATGGCTACACCTTC. It specifies CASSRLNYGYTF.

V is TRBV5-6 and J is TRBJ1-4, with TRBD1 as a possible D gene (6 bases). The CDR3 loop spans 14 amino acids. Germline V gene data show CDR1 as SGHDT and CDR2 as YYEEEE. Between the trimmed V and J ends, which lost 1 base and 5 bases, there was a span of 9 bases. CDR3 protein: CASSLRGVNEKLFF. The CDR3 coding sequence is TGTGCCAGCAGCTTGAGGGGGGTAAATGAAAAACTGTTTTTT.

The chain couples TRBV7-2 to TRBJ1-2; 8 positions agree with TRBD1. The CDR3 has 13 amino acids. The trim removed 5 bases at V and 6 bases at J, leaving 5 bases unmatched. Germline V gene lookup returns CDR1 SGHTA and CDR2 FQGNSA. The CDR3 protein is CASSRTGRDGYTF. CDR3 DNA sequence: TGTGCCAGCAGCCGGACAGGGAGGGATGGCTACACCTTC.

This clone appeared a single time. The chain couples TRBV5-1 to TRBJ2-2; D remains unclear. V was cut by 0 bases and J by 5 bases, with 11 bases left in between. Germline values: CDR1 SGHRS, CDR2 YFSETQ. The CDR3 covers 15 residues. For the CDR3, the DNA is TGCGCCAGCAGCTTGGAATGGCCAGCGACCGGGGAGCTGTTTTTT. Amino acids: CASSLEWPATGELFF. Together with reference TRBV5-1 and TRBJ2-2, the CDR3 gives the full variable domain: KAGVTQTPRYLIKTRGQQVTLSCSPISGHRSVSWYQQTPGQGLQFLFEYFSETQRNKGNFPGRFSGRQFSNSRSEMNVSTLELGDSALYLCASSLEWPATGELFFGEGSRLTVL.

The chain couples TRBV2 to TRBJ1-5, with D uncertain. This CDR3 spans 13 amino acids. Trimming removed 7 bases at V and 6 bases at J, with 13 bases between. Germline CDR1 and CDR2: SNHLY and FYNNEI. CDR3 DNA sequence: TGTGCCAGCAATTACGGGGTGCCTCAGCCCCAGCATTTT. Its protein product is CASNYGVPQPQHF. Combining the CDR3 with reference TRBV2 and TRBJ1-5 gives the whole variable domain EPEVTQTPSHQVTQMGQEVILRCVPISNHLYFYWYRQILGQKVEFLVSFYNNEISEKSEIFDDQFSVERPDGSNFTLKIRSTKLEDSAMYFCASNYGVPQPQHFGDGTRLSIL.

The chain couples TRBV7-9 to TRBJ1-1; D gene unclear. Germline CDR1 is SEHNR and CDR2 is FQNEAQ (reference sequence). This CDR3 is 13 amino acids long. The V gene lost 0 bases and the J gene lost 8 bases, with 10 bases spanning the gap. The CDR3 DNA reads as TGTGCCAGCAGCTTAGCAGGGAGGTCGGAAGCTTTCTTT. It is translated as CASSLAGRSEAFF.

The chain links TRBV7-2 to TRBJ2-7; 11 nucleotides line up with TRBD1. Trimming at V came to 6 bases and at J to 6 bases, leaving 10 bases not matched to a gene. Germline V gene lookup returns CDR1 SGHTA and CDR2 FQGNSA. The CDR3 is made up of 15 amino acids. The CDR3 DNA is TGTGCCAGCAGAGGAGGGACCGGGACAGGGGGCGAGCAGTACTTC. Protein: CASRGGTGTGGEQYF.

The count of this clone is one. This sequence joins TRBV19 and TRBJ1-5; tentative D call: TRBD1 (5 bases). The CDR3 contains 16 residues. From germline, CDR1 is LNHDA and CDR2 SQIVND (reference sequence). V lost 4 bases, J lost 3 bases, and 16 bases lay in between. The CDR3 DNA follows: TGTGCCAGTAGTACTACAACCGGACACTACAATCAGCCCCAGCATTTT. This encodes CASSTTTGHYNQPQHF.

The rearrangement uses TRBV4-2 and TRBJ2-7; TRBD1 is a possible D gene (7 bases). Germline CDR1 is LGHNA and CDR2 is YNFKEQ. V lost 2 bases, J lost 1 base, and 12 bases lay in between. The CDR3 runs to 15 residues. The CDR3 DNA is TGTGCCAGCAGCCAAAGCTCAGGGGGGTCCTACGAGCAGTACTTC. Residues: CASSQSSGGSYEQYF.

This clone was seen just once. The rearrangement joins TRBV5-1 to TRBJ2-3, with D possibly TRBD2 on 5 matching bases. The ends were cut back, 4 bases at V and 1 base at J, with 10 bases in the middle. This CDR3 contains 14 residues. Germline CDR1 and CDR2: SGHRS and YFSETQ. The CDR3 coding sequence is TGCGCCAGCAGCGAGGGCCACGGCACAGATACGCAGTATTTT. This encodes CASSEGHGTDTQYF.

This clone appeared a few times. V is TRBV30 and J is TRBJ1-1; D not certain. This CDR3 comprises 12 residues. Trimming cost V 8 bases and J 1 base, with 11 bases left between them. Germline-derived CDR1 and CDR2 are GTSNPN and SVGIG (reference sequence). In DNA, the CDR3 is TGTGCCCTGGATTTTAGGAACACTGAAGCTTTCTTT. This gives the protein CALDFRNTEAFF.

This chain connects TRBV7-9 to TRBJ2-5, with 15 bases identical to TRBD2. V gave up 5 bases and J gave up 5 bases; unmatched junction bases: 6. This CDR3 has 16 residues. CDR1 and CDR2 from the germline V gene are SEHNR and FQNEAQ (reference sequence). The CDR3 DNA reads as TGTGCCAGCAGCCCTGGGACTAGCGGGAGGCATGAGACCCAGTACTTC. This encodes CASSPGTSGRHETQYF.

The gene calls are TRBV19 and TRBJ1-2; 7 nucleotides align to TRBD1. CDR1 and CDR2 (germline): LNHDA, SQIVND (reference sequence). The V gene end was trimmed by 1 base and the J gene end by 4 bases; junction bases not matched to a gene: 9. The CDR3 is made up of 16 amino acids. The CDR3 bases are TGTGCCAGTAGTATAGGAGGCAGGGGGTTTGGCTATGGCTACACCTTC. It is translated as CASSIGGRGFGYGYTF.

The chain uses TRBV19 and TRBJ2-4, with TRBD1 matching 7 bases. Germline CDR1 and CDR2: LNHDA and SQIVND (reference sequence). Losses at the gene ends were 5 bases for V and 8 bases for J; bases not matched to a gene: 9. The CDR3 is made up of 14 amino acids. The CDR3 DNA reads TGTGCCAGTAGTCCCACGACAGGGCGAGACATTCAGTACTTC. This encodes CASSPTTGRDIQYF.

The chain is built from TRBV29-1 and TRBJ1-1; no reliable D call. CDR1 is SQVTM and CDR2 is ANQGSEA in the germline V gene. The ends were cut back, 1 base at V and 2 bases at J, with 11 bases in the middle. CDR3 length equals 14 residues. The CDR3 protein is CSVEVLAGNTEAFF. CDR3 coding DNA: TGCAGCGTTGAAGTTCTGGCGGGTAACACTGAAGCTTTCTTT. Full variable domain (remainder filled in from reference TRBV29-1 and TRBJ1-1): SAVISQKPSRDICQRGTSLTIQCQVDSQVTMMFWYRQQPGQSLTLIATANQGSEATYESGFVIDKFPISRPNLTFSTLTVSNMSPEDSSIYLCSVEVLAGNTEAFFGQGTRLTVV.

CDR3 in amino acids: CASSEFLSRAGELFF. CDR3 nucleotide sequence: TGTGCCAGCAGTGAGTTTTTGTCCCGGGCCGGGGAGCTGTTTTTT. This chain uses TRBV2 with TRBJ2-2; no reliable D call. The CDR3 length is 15 residues. Trimming shortened V by 3 bases and J by 6 bases, and 14 bases separated the two germline ends. The germline CDR1 and CDR2 sequences are SNHLY and FYNNEI.

The chain carries TRBV29-1 and TRBJ2-7; D may be TRBD1 (5 bases). Looked up from germline, CDR1 is SQVTM and CDR2 is ANQGSEA. V gave up 3 bases and J gave up 7 bases, with 13 bases separating them. CDR3 length: 12 amino acids. The CDR3 region has the DNA TGCAGCGTTGATAAGGGGCATGGGGAGCAGTACTTC. Protein sequence: CSVDKGHGEQYF.

This rearrangement joins TRBV5-5 to TRBJ2-5; unclear D gene. V was shortened by 0 bases and J by 2 bases, with 11 bases between the two germline ends. Germline CDR1 is SGHKS and CDR2 is YYEKEE (reference sequence). This CDR3 has 15 amino acids. CDR3 in amino acids: CASSLGDTKQETQYF. CDR3 nucleotide sequence: TGTGCCAGCAGCTTGGGTGATACAAAACAAGAGACCCAGTACTTC.

The V call is TRBV18, the J call TRBJ1-5; D ambiguous. The CDR3 has 14 residues. Germline V gene data show CDR1 as KGHSH and CDR2 as LQKENI. V was shortened by 4 bases and J by 4 bases, with 11 bases between the two germline ends. The CDR3 DNA reads as TGTGCCAGCTCACGTTCGGACGTAAATCAGCCCCAGCATTTT. The encoded protein is CASSRSDVNQPQHF.

This chain uses TRBV11-3 with TRBJ1-1; D is unclear. V gave up 2 bases and J gave up 2 bases, with 0 bases separating them. The CDR3 length is 11 residues. Germline V gene lookup returns CDR1 SGHNT and CDR2 YENEEA. CDR3 bases: TGTGCCAGCAGCTTAAACACTGAAGCTTTCTTT. Its translation is CASSLNTEAFF. Full variable domain (outside the CDR3, taken from reference TRBV11-3 and TRBJ1-1): EAGVVQSPRYKIIEKKQPVAFWCNPISGHNTLYWYLQNLGQGPELLIRYENEEAVDDSQLPKDRFSAERLKGVDSTLKIQPAELGDSAVYLCASSLNTEAFFGQGTRLTVV.

The CDR3 DNA follows: TGTGCCAGCTCACCCCGTGGACAGGGGAACACTGAAGCTTTCTTT. Amino acid sequence: CASSPRGQGNTEAFF. V is TRBV18 and J is TRBJ1-1, with 8 bases aligning to TRBD1. The V segment lost 3 bases and the J segment 1 base; nucleotides outside the gene matches: 4. Germline CDR1 reads KGHSH; CDR2 reads LQKENI. This CDR3 has 15 residues.

The CDR3 nucleotides are TGTGCCAGCAGCTCCCAAAGAGGGGCTAACTATGGCTACACCTTC. Encoded protein: CASSSQRGANYGYTF. The chain couples TRBV7-2 to TRBJ1-2, with D tentatively TRBD1 (5 bases). Germline values: CDR1 SGHTA, CDR2 FQGNSA. Trimming removed 4 bases at V and 0 bases at J, with 12 bases between. The CDR3 has 15 residues.

The V call is TRBV9, the J call TRBJ1-5; the match to TRBD1 covers 8 bases. Trimming cost V 3 bases and J 6 bases; bases outside gene matches: 11. CDR3 length: 16 amino acids. Germline lookup yields CDR1 SGDLS and CDR2 YYNGEE. The chain's CDR3 is CASSGLTGTGRQPQHF. The CDR3 DNA reads TGTGCCAGCAGCGGGTTAACCGGGACAGGTCGTCAGCCCCAGCATTTT.

Notes on this clone: Other DNA sequences in this sample translate to the same CDR3. The rearrangement links TRBV5-4 to TRBJ2-1, with 10 nucleotides matching TRBD1. CDR1 and CDR2 (germline): SGHNT, YYREEE (reference sequence). The junction had 1 base not matched to a gene; V was cut back by 4 bases and J by 0 bases. The CDR3 is made up of 15 amino acids. CDR3 loop: CASSRDRGSYNEQFF. DNA for the CDR3: TGTGCCAGCAGCAGGGACAGGGGCTCCTACAATGAGCAGTTCTTC.